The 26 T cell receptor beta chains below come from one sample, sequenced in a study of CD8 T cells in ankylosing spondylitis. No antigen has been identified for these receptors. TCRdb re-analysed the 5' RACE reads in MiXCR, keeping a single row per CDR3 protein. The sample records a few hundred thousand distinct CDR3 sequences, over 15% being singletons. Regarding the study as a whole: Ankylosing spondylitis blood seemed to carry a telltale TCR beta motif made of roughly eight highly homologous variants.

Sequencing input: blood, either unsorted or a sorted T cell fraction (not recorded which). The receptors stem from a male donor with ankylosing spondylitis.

CDR3 nucleotides: TGCGCCAGCAGCCCCCAGACAGGGGATGGCTACACCTTC. Translation gives CASSPQTGDGYTF. The V gene is TRBV5-1, the J gene TRBJ1-2, with 8 positions matching TRBD1. V shed 4 bases and J 6 bases; nucleotides not matched to a gene: 5. CDR3 size: 13 residues. Germline CDR1 and CDR2: SGHRS and YFSETQ.

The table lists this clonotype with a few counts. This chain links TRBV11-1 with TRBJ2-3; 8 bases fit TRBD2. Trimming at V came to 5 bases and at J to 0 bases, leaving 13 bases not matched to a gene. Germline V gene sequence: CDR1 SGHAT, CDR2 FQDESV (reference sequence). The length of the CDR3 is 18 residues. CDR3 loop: CASSQAPFGGASTDTQYF. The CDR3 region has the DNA TGTGCCAGCAGCCAGGCCCCTTTCGGGGGGGCGAGCACAGATACGCAGTATTTT. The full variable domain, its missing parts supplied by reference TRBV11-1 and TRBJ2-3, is EAEVAQSPRYKITEKSQAVAFWCDPISGHATLYWYRQILGQGPELLVQFQDESVVDDSQLPKDRFSAERLKGVDSTLKIQPAELGDSAMYLCASSQAPFGGASTDTQYFGPGTRLTVL.

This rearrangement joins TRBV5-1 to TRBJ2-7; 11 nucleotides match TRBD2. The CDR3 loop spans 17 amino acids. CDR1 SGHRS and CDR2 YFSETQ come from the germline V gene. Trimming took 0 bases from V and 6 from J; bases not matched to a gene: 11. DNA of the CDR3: TGCGCCAGCAGCTTGGGAAAACTAGCGGGAGTTTGGAGCGAGCAGTACTTC. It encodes CASSLGKLAGVWSEQYF.

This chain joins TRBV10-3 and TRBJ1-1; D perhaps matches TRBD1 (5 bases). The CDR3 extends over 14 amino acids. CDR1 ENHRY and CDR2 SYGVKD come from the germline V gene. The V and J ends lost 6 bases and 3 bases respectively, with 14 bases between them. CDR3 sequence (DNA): TGTGCCATCAGCTCAGGGACCGATGACACTGAAGCTTTCTTT. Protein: CAISSGTDDTEAFF.

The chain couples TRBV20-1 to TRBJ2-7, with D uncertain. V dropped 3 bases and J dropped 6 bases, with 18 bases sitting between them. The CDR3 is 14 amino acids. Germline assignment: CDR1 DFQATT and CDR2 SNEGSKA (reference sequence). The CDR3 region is CSASMGSLLGEQYF. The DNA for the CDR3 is TGCAGTGCTAGCATGGGATCCCTGCTAGGCGAGCAGTACTTC.

CDR3 coding DNA: TGTGCCAGCAGCTCTCCTTTACCCTCGGGAGGGATCTATGGCTACACCTTC. Encoded protein: CASSSPLPSGGIYGYTF. The chain recombines TRBV7-2 with TRBJ1-2; D is uncertain. Germline V CDR1 and CDR2: SGHTA, FQGNSA. Trimming removed 4 bases at V and 4 bases at J, with 22 bases between. The length of the CDR3 is 17 residues.

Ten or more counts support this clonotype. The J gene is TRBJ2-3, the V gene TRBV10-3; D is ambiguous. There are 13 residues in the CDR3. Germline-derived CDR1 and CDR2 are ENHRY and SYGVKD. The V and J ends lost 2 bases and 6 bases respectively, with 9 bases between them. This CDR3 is CAISERSKDTQYF. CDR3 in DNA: TGTGCCATCAGTGAGAGATCGAAGGATACGCAGTATTTT.

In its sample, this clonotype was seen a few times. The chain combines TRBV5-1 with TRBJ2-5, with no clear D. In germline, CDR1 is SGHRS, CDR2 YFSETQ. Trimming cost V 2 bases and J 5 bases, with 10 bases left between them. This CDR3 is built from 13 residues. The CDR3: CASSFGVVETQYF. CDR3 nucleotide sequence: TGCGCCAGCAGCTTTGGGGTAGTGGAGACCCAGTACTTC. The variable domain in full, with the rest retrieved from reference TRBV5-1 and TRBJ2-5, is KAGVTQTPRYLIKTRGQQVTLSCSPISGHRSVSWYQQTPGQGLQFLFEYFSETQRNKGNFPGRFSGRQFSNSRSEMNVSTLELGDSALYLCASSFGVVETQYFGPGTRLLVL.

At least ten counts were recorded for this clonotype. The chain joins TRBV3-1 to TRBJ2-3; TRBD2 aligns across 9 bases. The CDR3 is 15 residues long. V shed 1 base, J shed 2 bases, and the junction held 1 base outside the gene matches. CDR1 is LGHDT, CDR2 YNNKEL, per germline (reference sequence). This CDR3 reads CASSQGTSDTDTQYF. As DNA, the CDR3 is TGTGCCAGCAGCCAAGGGACTAGCGACACAGATACGCAGTATTTT.

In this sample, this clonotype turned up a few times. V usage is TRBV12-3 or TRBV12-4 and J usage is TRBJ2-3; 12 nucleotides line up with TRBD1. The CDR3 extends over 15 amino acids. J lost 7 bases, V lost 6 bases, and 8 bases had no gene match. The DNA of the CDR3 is TGTGCCAGCAGGGGTAAGGGACAGGGGGCAAATACGCAGTATTTT. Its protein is CASRGKGQGANTQYF.

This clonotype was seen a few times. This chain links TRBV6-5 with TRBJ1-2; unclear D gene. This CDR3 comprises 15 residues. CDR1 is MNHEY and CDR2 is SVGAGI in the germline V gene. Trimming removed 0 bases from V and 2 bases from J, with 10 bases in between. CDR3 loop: CASSYSPSGNYGYTF. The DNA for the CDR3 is TGTGCCAGCAGTTACTCGCCCAGCGGAAACTATGGCTACACCTTC.

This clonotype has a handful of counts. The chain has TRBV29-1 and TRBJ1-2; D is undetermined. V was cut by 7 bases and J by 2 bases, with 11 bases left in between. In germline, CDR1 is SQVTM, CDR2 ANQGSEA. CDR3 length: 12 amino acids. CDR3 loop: CSGISTNYGYTF. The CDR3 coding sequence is TGCAGCGGAATAAGCACAAACTATGGCTACACCTTC.

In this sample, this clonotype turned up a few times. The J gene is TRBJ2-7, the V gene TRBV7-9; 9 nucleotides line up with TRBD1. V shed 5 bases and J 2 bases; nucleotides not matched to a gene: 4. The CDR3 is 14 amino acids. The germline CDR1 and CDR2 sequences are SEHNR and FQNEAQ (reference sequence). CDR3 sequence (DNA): TGTGCCAGCAGCCGGACAGGGGCGGCCTACGAGCAGTACTTC. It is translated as CASSRTGAAYEQYF.

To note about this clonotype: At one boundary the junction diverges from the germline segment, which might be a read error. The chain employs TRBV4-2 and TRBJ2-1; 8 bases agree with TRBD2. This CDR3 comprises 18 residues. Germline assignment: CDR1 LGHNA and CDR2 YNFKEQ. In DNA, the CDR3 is TGTGCCAGCAGCCAGACCGGGACGGTAGCGGGATCCTCCAATGAGCAGTTCTTC. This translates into CASSQTGTVAGSSNEQFF.

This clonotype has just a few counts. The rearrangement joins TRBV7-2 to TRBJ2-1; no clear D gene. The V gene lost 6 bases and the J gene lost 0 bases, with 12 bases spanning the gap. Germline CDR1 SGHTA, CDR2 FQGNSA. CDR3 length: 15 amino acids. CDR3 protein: CASRQTPSSYNEQFF. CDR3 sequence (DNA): TGTGCCAGCAGGCAAACGCCCAGCTCCTACAATGAGCAGTTCTTC.

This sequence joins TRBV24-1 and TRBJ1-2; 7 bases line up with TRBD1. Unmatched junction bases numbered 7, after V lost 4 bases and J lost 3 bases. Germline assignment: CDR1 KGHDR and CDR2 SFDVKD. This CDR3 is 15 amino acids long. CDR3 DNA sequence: TGTGCCACCAGTGACCCGACAGGGAAGGACTATGGCTACACCTTC. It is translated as CATSDPTGKDYGYTF.

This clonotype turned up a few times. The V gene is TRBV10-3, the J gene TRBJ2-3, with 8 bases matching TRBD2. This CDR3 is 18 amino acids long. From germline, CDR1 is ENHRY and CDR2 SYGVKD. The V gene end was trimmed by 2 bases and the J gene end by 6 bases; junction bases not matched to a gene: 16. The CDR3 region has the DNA TGTGCCATCAGTGAGGGACTCCCAGGAGGACTAGCAGGGGATACGCAGTATTTT. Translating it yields CAISEGLPGGLAGDTQYF.

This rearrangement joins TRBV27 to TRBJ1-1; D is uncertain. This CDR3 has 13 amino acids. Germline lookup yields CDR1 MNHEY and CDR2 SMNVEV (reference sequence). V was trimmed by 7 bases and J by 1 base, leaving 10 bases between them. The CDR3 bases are TGTGCCAGCAAGCCTAAGAAGAACACTGAAGCTTTCTTT. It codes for CASKPKKNTEAFF.

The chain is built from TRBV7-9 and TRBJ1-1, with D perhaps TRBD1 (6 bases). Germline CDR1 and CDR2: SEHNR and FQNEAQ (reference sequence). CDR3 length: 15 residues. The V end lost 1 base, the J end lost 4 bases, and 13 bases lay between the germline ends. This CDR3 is CASSLGGRGSTEAFF. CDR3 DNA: TGTGCCAGCAGCTTAGGGGGCAGGGGTTCCACTGAAGCTTTCTTT.

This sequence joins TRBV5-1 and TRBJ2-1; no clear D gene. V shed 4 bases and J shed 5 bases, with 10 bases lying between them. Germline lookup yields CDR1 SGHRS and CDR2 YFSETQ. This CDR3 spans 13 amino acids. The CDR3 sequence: CASSVVFDNEQFF. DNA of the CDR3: TGCGCCAGCAGCGTCGTTTTTGACAATGAGCAGTTCTTC.

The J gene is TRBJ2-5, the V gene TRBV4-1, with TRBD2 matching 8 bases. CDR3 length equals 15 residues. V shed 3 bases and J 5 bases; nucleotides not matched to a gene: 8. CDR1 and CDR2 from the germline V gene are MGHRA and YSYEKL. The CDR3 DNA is TGCGCCAGCAGCCATATGGCGGGAGGTCGGGAGACCCAGTACTTC. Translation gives CASSHMAGGRETQYF.

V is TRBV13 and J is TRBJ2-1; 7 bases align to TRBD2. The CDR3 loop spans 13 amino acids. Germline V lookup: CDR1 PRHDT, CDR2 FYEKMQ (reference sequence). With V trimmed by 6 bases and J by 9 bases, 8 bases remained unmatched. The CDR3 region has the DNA TGTGCCAGCAGTTCCCTGGGGGGGGGTGAGCAGTTCTTC. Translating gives CASSSLGGGEQFF.

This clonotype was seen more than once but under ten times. CDR3 region: CATSRGPGLDTDTQYF. The CDR3 coding sequence is TGTGCCACCAGCAGAGGACCGGGACTAGACACAGATACGCAGTATTTT. The V and J genes are TRBV15 and TRBJ2-3; 8 nucleotides line up with TRBD2. Per the germline V gene, CDR1 is LNHNV and CDR2 is YYDKDF (reference sequence). CDR3 size: 16 residues. V lost 1 base to trimming and J lost 2 bases; unmatched junction nucleotides: 5.

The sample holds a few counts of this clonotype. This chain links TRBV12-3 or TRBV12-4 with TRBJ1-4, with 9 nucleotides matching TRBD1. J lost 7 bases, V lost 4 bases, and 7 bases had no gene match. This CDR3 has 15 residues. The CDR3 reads CASSSWTGEGEKLFF. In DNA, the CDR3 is TGTGCCAGCAGTTCCTGGACAGGGGAGGGTGAAAAACTGTTTTTT.

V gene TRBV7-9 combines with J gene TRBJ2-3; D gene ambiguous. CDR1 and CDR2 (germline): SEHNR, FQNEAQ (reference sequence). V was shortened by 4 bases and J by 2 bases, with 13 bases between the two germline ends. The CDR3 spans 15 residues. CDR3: CASSSWDDPTDTQYF. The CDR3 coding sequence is TGTGCCAGCAGCTCCTGGGATGACCCCACAGATACGCAGTATTTT.

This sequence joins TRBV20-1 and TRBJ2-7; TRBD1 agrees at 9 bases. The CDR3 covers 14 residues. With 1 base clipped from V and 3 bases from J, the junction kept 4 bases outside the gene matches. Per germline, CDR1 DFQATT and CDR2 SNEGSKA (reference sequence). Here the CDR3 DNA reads TGCAGTGCTAGAGCGGGACAGGGCCTCTACGAGCAGTACTTC. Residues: CSARAGQGLYEQYF.